The entry that follows covers one TCR beta chain sequence. The antigen remains undetermined. The assay was immunoSEQ multiplex PCR, and TCRdb's table has in-frame clones only and misses some. The data show tens of thousands of clones, 90% seen once. CDR1 and CDR2 from the germline V gene are KGHSH and LQKENI. The V segment lost 3 bases and the J segment 4 bases; nucleotides outside the gene matches: 12. This CDR3 comprises 17 residues. This sample is part of a study of graft-versus-host responses after intestinal transplantation. This sequence originates from a human donor who received an intestinal transplant. The chain employs TRBV18 and TRBJ2-1; 7 bases agree with TRBD1. Sequencing used unstimulated CD4+ T cells sorted from spleen or lymph node cells, obtained before intestinal transplant. The CDR3 DNA is TGTGCCAGCTCACCCCCAATAACAGGGGTTAAATACAATGAGCAGTTCTTC. This sequence encodes CASSPPITGVKYNEQFF.